The rows below give T cell receptor beta chains drawn from one sample of a study of low-dose radiotherapy and immunotherapy resistance in tumors. MiXCR, run by TCRdb on the reads, gives a single entry per CDR3 protein. In the table there are 57,000 or so distinct CDR3 sequences, around 27% of which are singletons. The sequencing used PBMCs, collected before treatment. The receptors were sampled from a male donor with prostate cancer. Each CDR3 is given with its conserved first and last residue. D genes are given only for firm matches. The size of a clone is reported for some rows only, either as once, few or many, or as a class for expanded clones.

v_gene	j_gene	len	d_gene	abundance	CDR3aa	CDR3nt
TRBV4-1	TRBJ2-7	18	TRBD1	NA	CASSQESIRDRGSYEQYF	TGCGCCAGCAGCCAAGAATCTATTAGGGACAGGGGATCCTACGAGCAGTACTTC
TRBV28	TRBJ2-4	16	TRBD1	many	CASPFRGQLAKNIQYF	TGTGCCAGCCCCTTCCGGGGACAGTTAGCCAAAAACATTCAGTACTTC
TRBV6-2/TRBV6-3	TRBJ2-5	15	TRBD1	many	CASSSGQGRQETQYF	TGTGCCAGCAGCTCCGGACAGGGACGCCAAGAGACCCAGTACTTC
TRBV4-1	TRBJ2-7	18	TRBD2	many	CASSQTGTSGRRAYEQYF	TGCGCCAGCAGCCAAACCGGGACTAGCGGGAGAAGGGCCTACGAGCAGTACTTC
TRBV20-1	TRBJ2-1	12	NA	many	CSTSDSRDQQFF	TGCAGTACCTCGGACAGCCGGGATCAGCAGTTCTTC
TRBV6-1	TRBJ2-3	14	NA	NA	CASSEVGSRDTQYF	TGTGCCAGCAGTGAAGTAGGTAGTCGGGATACGCAGTATTTT
TRBV27	TRBJ2-7	15	TRBD1	many	CASRPTGGASYEQYF	TGTGCCAGCAGACCGACAGGGGGGGCGTCCTACGAGCAGTACTTC
TRBV4-1	TRBJ2-7	15	NA	few	CASSQDPGSSYEQYF	TGCGCCAGCAGCCAAGATCCCGGGAGCTCCTACGAGCAGTACTTC
TRBV28	TRBJ2-5	14	TRBD1	NA	CASRQTGMMETQYF	TGTGCCAGCAGGCAGACAGGGATGATGGAGACCCAGTACTTC
TRBV3-1	TRBJ2-7	15	TRBD1	many	CASSQGTGGVYEQYF	TGTGCCAGCAGCCAAGGGACAGGGGGCGTATACGAGCAGTACTTC
TRBV5-1	TRBJ2-1	16	TRBD2	many	CASSLRLAGGLNEQFF	TGCGCCAGCAGCTTGAGGCTAGCGGGAGGTTTGAATGAGCAGTTCTTC
TRBV27	TRBJ1-5	16	NA	many	CASMNSGLTSNQPQHF	TGTGCCAGCATGAATTCGGGACTCACTAGCAATCAGCCCCAGCATTTT
TRBV7-8	TRBJ2-2	16	TRBD1	medium-sized	CASSPPGTGGPGELFF	TGTGCCAGCAGCCCCCCTGGGACAGGCGGCCCCGGGGAGCTGTTTTTT
TRBV5-1	TRBJ2-3	18	TRBD2	few	CASSLSRTSGEITDTQYF	TGCGCCAGCAGCTTGTCTCGGACTAGCGGGGAGATCACAGATACGCAGTATTTT
TRBV11-2	TRBJ2-3	13	NA	NA	CASSPAKLDTQYF	TGTGCCAGCAGCCCGGCGAAGCTAGATACGCAGTATTTT
TRBV5-6	TRBJ2-7	13	TRBD1	many	CASSPTGIYEQYF	TGTGCCAGCAGCCCGACAGGGATCTACGAGCAGTACTTC
TRBV10-2	TRBJ2-1	13	TRBD1	few	CASTGTENNEQFF	TGCGCCAGCACCGGGACAGAGAACAATGAGCAGTTCTTC
TRBV2	TRBJ2-3	14	NA	NA	CASSGRGFADTQYF	TGTGCCAGCAGTGGGAGGGGGTTTGCAGATACGCAGTATTTT
TRBV5-1	TRBJ2-6	15	TRBD1	once	CASSLAGTVENVLTF	TGCGCCAGCAGCTTGGCCGGGACAGTAGAAAACGTCCTGACTTTC
TRBV5-6	TRBJ2-5	17	TRBD2	few	CASSLVASGGPWETQYF	TGTGCCAGCAGCTTGGTAGCTAGCGGGGGACCGTGGGAGACCCAGTACTTC
TRBV6-2/TRBV6-3	TRBJ2-7	13	TRBD1	many	CASTATGSHEQYF	TGTGCCAGCACCGCGACAGGGTCCCACGAGCAGTACTTC
TRBV2	TRBJ1-6	13	TRBD1	many	CASSRDSQSPLHF	TGTGCCAGCAGCCGGGACAGCCAATCACCCCTCCACTTT
TRBV30	TRBJ2-5	14	TRBD2	NA	CAWSSGGYQETQYF	TGTGCCTGGAGTAGCGGGGGGTACCAAGAGACCCAGTACTTC
TRBV4-1	TRBJ2-3	13	TRBD2	many	CASSQEGLAGNYF	TGCGCCAGCAGCCAAGAGGGACTAGCGGGAAACTATTTT
TRBV10-3	TRBJ1-5	14	TRBD1	many	CAIRGQGDHQPQHF	TGTGCCATCAGAGGACAGGGCGATCATCAGCCCCAGCATTTT
TRBV6-1	TRBJ1-2	13	NA	NA	CASRPQGHYGYTF	TGTGCCAGCAGGCCACAGGGACACTATGGCTACACCTTC
TRBV5-1	TRBJ2-3	14	TRBD2	many	CASSPGGGTDTQYF	TGCGCCAGCAGCCCGGGAGGGGGCACAGATACGCAGTATTTT
TRBV9	TRBJ1-1	15	NA	many	CASSPAGTVNTEAFF	TGTGCCAGCAGCCCAGCCGGGACGGTGAACACTGAAGCTTTCTTT
TRBV6-6	TRBJ2-7	14	NA	many	CASSYSQFTYEQYF	TGTGCCAGCAGTTACTCGCAGTTCACATACGAGCAGTACTTC
TRBV6-1	TRBJ2-4	17	NA	medium-sized	CASSSRQGGLAKNIQYF	TGTGCCAGCAGTTCCCGACAGGGAGGTTTAGCCAAAAACATTCAGTACTTC
TRBV15	TRBJ2-5	15	NA	many	CATSRGTTDLETQYF	TGTGCCACCAGCAGAGGCACGACAGACCTAGAAACCCAGTACTTC
TRBV5-1	TRBJ2-1	13	NA	NA	CASSGMVKNEQFF	TGCGCCAGCAGCGGGATGGTTAAGAATGAGCAGTTCTTC
TRBV7-2	TRBJ2-3	15	TRBD2	many	CASSLGTSGWNTQYF	TGTGCCAGCAGCTTAGGGACTAGCGGGTGGAATACGCAGTATTTT
TRBV6-6	TRBJ2-2	15	TRBD2	many	CASSYLRGGAGELFF	TGTGCCAGCAGTTATTTACGGGGGGGTGCCGGGGAGCTGTTTTTT
TRBV6-2/TRBV6-3	TRBJ1-5	19	NA	NA	CASSLLRTDPTRRNQPQHF	TGTGCCAGCAGCCTTTTGAGGACCGACCCTACACGGCGCAATCAGCCCCAGCATTTT
TRBV7-2	TRBJ1-2	13	NA	NA	CASSLVGAGVDTF	TGTGCCAGCAGCTTAGTAGGGGCAGGGGTGGACACCTTC
TRBV24-1	TRBJ2-5	14	NA	many	CATSDQTGTETQYF	TGTGCCACCAGTGACCAGACAGGGACTGAGACCCAGTACTTC
TRBV7-6	TRBJ2-5	12	NA	NA	CASRGDQETQYF	TGTGCCAGCAGGGGGGACCAAGAGACCCAGTACTTC
TRBV6-2/TRBV6-3	TRBJ2-7	16	TRBD2	few	CASSYRGGGSSYEQYF	TGTGCCAGCAGTTACCGCGGGGGGGGGAGCTCCTACGAGCAGTACTTC
TRBV6-4	TRBJ2-3	14	NA	NA	CASSEGGGADTQYF	TGTGCCAGCAGTGAAGGGGGGGGTGCAGATACGCAGTATTTT
TRBV2	TRBJ2-7	15	TRBD1	NA	CASTRTGGLGYEQYF	TGTGCCAGCACCAGAACAGGGGGGCTGGGCTACGAGCAGTACTTC
TRBV11-3	TRBJ1-2	16	NA	many	CASRNSSPARGYGYTF	TGTGCCAGCAGAAACAGTTCGCCGGCCCGAGGCTATGGCTACACCTTC
TRBV27	TRBJ2-5	13	NA	many	CASHPGGQETQYF	TGTGCCAGTCACCCTGGGGGACAAGAGACCCAGTACTTC
TRBV19	TRBJ2-4	12	NA	many	CASSVGNDIQYF	TGTGCCAGTAGCGTTGGGAACGACATTCAGTACTTC
TRBV7-2	TRBJ1-5	14	TRBD1	many	CASSSGQGYQPQHF	TGTGCCAGCAGCTCTGGACAGGGATATCAGCCCCAGCATTTT
TRBV12-3/TRBV12-4	TRBJ2-7	14	NA	NA	CASTWTGSSYEQYF	TGTGCCAGCACTTGGACGGGGAGCTCCTACGAGCAGTACTTC
TRBV29-1	TRBJ1-2	13	TRBD1	NA	CSVTGQGAGGYTF	TGCAGCGTGACCGGGCAGGGGGCTGGTGGCTACACCTTC
TRBV5-4	TRBJ2-7	15	NA	NA	CASSLEGPRGYEQYF	TGTGCCAGCAGCCTCGAGGGACCAAGGGGCTACGAGCAGTACTTC
TRBV28	TRBJ2-1	17	TRBD1	many	CASSSPGQATSYNEQFF	TGTGCCAGCAGTTCCCCGGGACAGGCGACCTCCTACAATGAGCAGTTCTTC
TRBV18	TRBJ2-3	16	TRBD1	NA	CASSPVGQGFADTQYF	TGTGCCAGCTCACCGGTAGGACAGGGGTTTGCAGATACGCAGTATTTT
TRBV27	TRBJ2-3	16	TRBD2	NA	CASSIGLAGNADTQYF	TGTGCCAGCAGTATCGGACTAGCGGGAAATGCAGATACGCAGTATTTT